This T cell receptor (beta chain) comes out of a study of shared clonotypes between healthy human individuals. Concerning this clone: Distinct nucleotide sequences in the sample also encode this CDR3.

Trimming shortened V by 0 bases and J by 7 bases, and 25 bases separated the two germline ends. The CDR3 consists of 18 residues. The V gene's germline CDR1 is MGHRA and CDR2 YSYEKL. TCRdb keeps only in-frame clones here, not all; method: immunoSEQ multiplex PCR. The sample holds around 980,000 clones, 78% seen once. This chain connects TRBV4-1 to TRBJ2-7; either TRBD1 or TRBD2 may fit D (5 bases each). What was sequenced was memory CD4+ T cells from PBMCs. Subset reported: CD45RA-negative fraction. The sequence was collected from a man aged 18 to 30 in good health. Some clones in this sample may be carry-over from other donors' samples. CDR3 nucleotides: TGCGCCAGCAGCCAAGAGCCGCCAGGAGCGAGAGGGTCAGGGGAGCAGTACTTC. Translation: CASSQEPPGARGSGEQYF.